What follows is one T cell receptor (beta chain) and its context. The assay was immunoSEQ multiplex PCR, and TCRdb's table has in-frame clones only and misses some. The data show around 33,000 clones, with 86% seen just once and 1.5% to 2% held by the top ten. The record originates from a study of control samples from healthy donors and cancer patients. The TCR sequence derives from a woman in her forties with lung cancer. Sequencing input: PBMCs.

The CDR3 region has the DNA TGTGCCAGCAGTGACTGGGGGGCCAATCAGCCCCAGCATTTT. Its protein is CASSDWGANQPQHF. The gene calls are TRBV2 and TRBJ1-5, with D perhaps matching TRBD1 (6 bases). CDR3 length: 14 amino acids. Trimming stripped 3 bases from V and 3 bases from J, with 9 bases between. CDR1 is SNHLY and CDR2 is FYNNEI in the germline V gene.